These T cell receptor beta chains were read from a single sample in a study of control samples from healthy donors and cancer patients. Clones were read by immunoSEQ multiplex PCR, and TCRdb kept only the in-frame ones, dropping some. The sample contains 98,000 or so clones, around 82% of which appear only once. Material for sequencing was blood. The receptors were gathered from a man aged 60 to 69 in good health. The CDR3 runs from the conserved cysteine through the conserved F or W. D genes are given only for firm matches. Only part of the rows carry a size: once, few, many, or a class if the clone is expanded.

D	V	J	size	CDR3	DNA
NA	TRBV18	TRBJ1-3	NA	CASSPSRTVGNTIYF	TGTGCCAGCTCACCCTCCCGGACTGTTGGAAACACCATATATTTT
TRBD1	TRBV5-1	TRBJ1-5	NA	CASSPDRGPSEGQPQHF	TGCGCCAGCAGCCCAGACAGGGGGCCTTCAGAAGGTCAGCCCCAGCATTTT
NA	TRBV5-1	TRBJ1-1	NA	CASRHHQYDTEAFF	TGCGCCAGCAGACACCACCAATACGACACTGAAGCTTTCTTT
NA	TRBV7-2	TRBJ2-7	NA	CASSTPGLSYEQYF	TGTGCCAGCAGTACCCCGGGACTGTCCTACGAGCAGTACTTC
NA	TRBV30	TRBJ1-4	few	CAWEGDGSPGKLFF	TGTGCCTGGGAGGGGGACGGCTCCCCGGGGAAACTGTTTTTT
TRBD1	TRBV6-5	TRBJ2-1	NA	CASRFKLQGNEQFF	TGTGCCAGCAGATTTAAATTACAGGGGAATGAGCAGTTCTTC
NA	TRBV24-1	TRBJ1-2	NA	CATMEDDGYTF	TGTGCCACCATGGAAGACGATGGCTACACCTTC
TRBD1	TRBV13	TRBJ1-2	NA	CASSLGRQGFYYGYTF	TGTGCCAGCAGCTTAGGAAGACAGGGATTTTACTATGGCTACACCTTC
NA	TRBV21-1	TRBJ2-6	NA	CASSHLEGAVSDGANVLTF	TGTGCCAGCAGCCACCTGGAGGGGGCAGTTAGCGATGGGGCCAACGTCCTGACTTTC
NA	TRBV28	TRBJ1-4	NA	CASGWRNQKLFF	TGTGCCAGCGGGTGGCGGAATCAAAAACTGTTTTTT
NA	TRBV19	TRBJ2-7	NA	CASSILWTAYEQYF	TGTGCCAGTAGTATCCTCTGGACAGCCTACGAGCAGTACTTC
NA	TRBV11-2	TRBJ1-1	NA	CASSPFWGNTEAFF	TGTGCCAGCAGCCCCTTTTGGGGTAACACTGAAGCTTTCTTT
NA	TRBV19	TRBJ1-3	NA	CASSAPTGGDSGNTIYF	TGTGCCAGTAGTGCCCCGACTGGGGGCGACTCTGGAAACACCATATATTTT
NA	TRBV6-5	TRBJ2-7	NA	CASSYQEGGYEQYF	TGTGCCAGCAGTTACCAGGAGGGCGGGTACGAGCAGTACTTC
NA	TRBV24-1	TRBJ2-4	NA	CATSAAWGEYIQYF	TGTGCCACCAGTGCGGCGTGGGGGGAATACATTCAGTACTTC
TRBD1	TRBV5-4	TRBJ1-2	NA	CASSLPRTGLGYTF	TGTGCCAGCAGCTTGCCCCGGACAGGGCTTGGCTACACCTTC
NA	TRBV2	TRBJ2-2	NA	CASSVLSTGELFF	TGTGCCAGCAGTGTGCTGAGCACCGGGGAGCTGTTTTTT
TRBD1	TRBV9	TRBJ2-1	NA	CASSAPGQGVNNEQFF	TGTGCCAGCAGCGCCCCGGGACAGGGGGTTAACAATGAGCAGTTCTTC
TRBD1	TRBV7-8	TRBJ2-2	many	CASSPRQGDTGELFF	TGTGCCAGCAGCCCCCGACAGGGAGACACCGGGGAGCTGTTTTTT
TRBD2	TRBV7-2	TRBJ2-7	NA	CASSLVLAGAYEQYF	TGTGCCAGCAGCTTAGTACTAGCGGGGGCCTACGAGCAGTACTTC
NA	TRBV5-1	TRBJ2-7	NA	CASSPRTVYEQYF	TGCGCCAGCAGCCCCCGGACCGTTTACGAGCAGTACTTC
NA	TRBV5-3	TRBJ1-5	NA	CARSLATAAQHF	TGTGCCAGAAGCTTGGCGACGGCAGCCCAGCATTTT
NA	TRBV7-9	TRBJ1-2	NA	CASSPTGLPNYGYTF	TGTGCCAGCAGCCCTACAGGACTCCCTAACTATGGCTACACCTTC
NA	TRBV7-9	TRBJ2-5	NA	CASSSAGVTIQQETQYF	TGTGCCAGCAGCTCCGCCGGGGTTACAATTCAGCAAGAGACCCAGTACTTC
TRBD1	TRBV5-1	TRBJ2-2	few	CASSAGTDYTGELFF	TGCGCCAGCAGCGCCGGGACAGACTACACCGGGGAGCTGTTTTTT
NA	TRBV30	TRBJ1-1	once	CAWSVLVSEAFF	TGTGCCTGGAGTGTACTAGTCTCTGAAGCTTTCTTT
NA	TRBV27	TRBJ2-3	NA	CASSSYSADTQYF	TGTGCCAGCAGTTCTTACTCGGCAGATACGCAGTATTTT
NA	TRBV19	TRBJ1-5	NA	CASSEMGGNQPQHF	TGTGCCAGTAGTGAAATGGGCGGCAATCAGCCCCAGCATTTT
NA	TRBV6-5	TRBJ1-1	NA	CASRDLRVLYTEAFF	TGTGCCAGCAGGGACTTAAGGGTACTGTATACTGAAGCTTTCTTT
TRBD1	TRBV11-1	TRBJ1-1	NA	CASSIGAGGNTEAFF	TGTGCCAGCAGCATAGGGGCAGGGGGCAACACTGAAGCTTTCTTT
NA	TRBV21-1	TRBJ2-7	NA	CASSKLRARDTYYEQYF	TGTGCCAGCAGCAAATTACGGGCTAGGGATACCTACTACGAGCAGTACTTC
TRBD2	TRBV3-1/TRBV3-2	TRBJ2-1	NA	CASSQGLGTSGRFGEQFF	TGTGCCAGCAGCCAAGGACTAGGGACTAGCGGGCGATTCGGTGAGCAGTTCTTC
NA	TRBV9	TRBJ1-1	NA	CASSVEGQLNTEAFF	TGTGCCAGCAGCGTAGAGGGCCAATTGAACACTGAAGCTTTCTTT
TRBD1	TRBV5-1	TRBJ1-3	NA	CASTTGMNGNTIYF	TGCGCCAGTACGACAGGGATGAACGGAAACACCATATATTTT